A selection of T cell receptor beta chains follows, all from one sample in a study of vaccination and CD4 T cells after COVID-19. For these TCRs, the target antigens are not known. TCRdb recomputed calls from the PCR reads with MiXCR, one row per CDR3 protein. The table records around 10,000 distinct CDR3 sequences, roughly 47% of them present only once. The sample comprised CD4+ T cells from blood, cultured in vitro. Source of these receptors: a human donor who had recovered from COVID-19. Each CDR3 is given with its conserved first and last residue. The D gene is left open where the match is weak. Not every row has a clone size; where given, it reads once, few, many or a size class.

>few|TRBJ1-1|TRBV12-3/TRBV12-4|TRBD1
CASSRDRAAFF
TGTGCCAGCAGTCGGGACAGGGCAGCTTTCTTT
>-|TRBJ1-5|TRBV20-1|TRBD1
CSARDAGKQGAGNQPQHF
TGCAGTGCTAGAGATGCGGGAAAACAGGGGGCCGGCAATCAGCCCCAGCATTTT
>-|TRBJ2-2|TRBV11-2|-
CASSYRATGELFF
TGTGCCAGCAGCTACAGGGCCACCGGGGAGCTGTTTTTT
>few|TRBJ1-4|TRBV6-5|-
CASSYSQGRYGGKLFF
TGTGCCAGCAGTTATTCTCAGGGTAGATATGGAGGGAAACTGTTTTTT
>once|TRBJ2-7|TRBV3-1|TRBD2
CASSSSGTSGAEQYF
TGTGCCAGCAGCTCCTCAGGGACTAGCGGGGCCGAGCAGTACTTC
>-|TRBJ2-1|TRBV30|-
CAGMGVEAAHYNEQFF
TGTGCCGGGATGGGGGTAGAGGCAGCACACTACAATGAGCAGTTCTTC
>-|TRBJ2-1|TRBV2|-
CASSKQVSSYNEQFF
TGTGCCAGCAGCAAACAGGTTAGCTCCTACAATGAGCAGTTCTTC
>-|TRBJ2-3|TRBV27|-
CASSWGVGTDTQYF
TGTGCCAGCAGTTGGGGGGTGGGCACAGATACGCAGTATTTT
>-|TRBJ2-1|TRBV7-9|TRBD1
CASSLGWLAGQGHNEQFF
TGTGCCAGCAGCTTAGGTTGGCTTGCGGGACAGGGCCACAATGAGCAGTTCTTC
>-|TRBJ1-2|TRBV6-5|TRBD1
CASSYSTGGHYGYTF
TGTGCCAGCAGTTACTCGACAGGGGGACACTATGGCTACACCTTC
>-|TRBJ1-2|TRBV6-5|-
CASSYDINYGYTF
TGTGCCAGCAGTTACGACATTAACTATGGCTACACCTTC
>-|TRBJ1-2|TRBV5-6|-
CASSPDSRDYGYTF
TGTGCCAGCAGTCCGGACAGTAGGGACTATGGCTACACCTTC
>few|TRBJ1-3|TRBV6-1|TRBD1
CASSVTQGSSGNTIYF
TGTGCCAGCAGTGTAACACAGGGGTCCTCTGGAAACACCATATATTTT
>few|TRBJ2-5|TRBV6-1|-
CASSVQGVPLKETQYF
TGTGCCAGCAGTGTCCAAGGAGTGCCTCTTAAAGAGACCCAGTACTTC
>-|TRBJ2-3|TRBV6-2/TRBV6-3|-
CASSYSGVGGTDTQYF
TGTGCCAGCAGTTACTCAGGGGTTGGAGGCACAGATACGCAGTATTTT
>-|TRBJ2-5|TRBV28|-
CASSQGTDSGAQYF
TGTGCCAGCAGCCAAGGGACGGACTCCGGGGCCCAGTACTTC
>-|TRBJ1-4|TRBV12-3/TRBV12-4|-
CASSSQVLGGAGEKLFF
TGTGCCAGCAGTTCCCAAGTTCTGGGGGGCGCGGGTGAAAAACTGTTTTTT
>-|TRBJ1-5|TRBV2|-
CASSERYNQPQHF
TGTGCCAGCAGTGAAAGATACAATCAGCCCCAGCATTTT
>-|TRBJ2-1|TRBV6-2/TRBV6-3|-
CASNRGALDEQFF
TGTGCCAGCAATAGGGGGGCGTTAGATGAGCAGTTCTTC
>-|TRBJ1-1|TRBV11-3|-
CASSLAGWADDTGTGMNTEAFF
TGTGCCAGCAGCTTAGCTGGTTGGGCAGACGACACTGGGACGGGTATGAACACTGAAGCTTTCTTT
>few|TRBJ2-5|TRBV24-1|-
CATSDPGFGETQYF
TGTGCCACCAGTGATCCAGGGTTCGGAGAGACCCAGTACTTC
>-|TRBJ2-4|TRBV2|-
CASKAGGEVKNIQYF
TGTGCCAGCAAGGCTGGGGGAGAGGTCAAAAACATTCAGTACTTC
>once|TRBJ2-1|TRBV19|TRBD1
CATQYPGQGKDEQFF
TGTGCCACCCAGTACCCCGGACAGGGTAAGGATGAGCAGTTCTTC
>-|TRBJ1-1|TRBV2|-
CASLVLGGRTEAFF
TGTGCCAGCCTCGTTCTGGGGGGAAGGACTGAAGCTTTCTTT
>-|TRBJ1-2|TRBV2|-
CASSARAVGPNYGYTF
TGTGCCAGCAGTGCTCGCGCGGTCGGCCCTAACTATGGCTACACCTTC
>few|TRBJ2-1|TRBV7-2|TRBD2
CASSPGRGEQFF
TGTGCCAGCAGCCCAGGGAGGGGTGAGCAGTTCTTC
>-|TRBJ1-2|TRBV2|-
CASSVDGLYGYTF
TGTGCCAGCAGCGTGGACGGCCTCTATGGCTACACCTTC
>-|TRBJ1-2|TRBV7-2|-
CASSLGDSIGYGYTF
TGTGCCAGCAGCTTAGGGGACTCGATAGGATATGGCTACACCTTC
>few|TRBJ1-2|TRBV30|-
CAQLVREGSYGYTF
TGTGCCCAACTAGTGAGGGAGGGTAGCTATGGCTACACCTTC
>few|TRBJ1-1|TRBV12-3/TRBV12-4|TRBD1
CASIRDRGNTEAFF
TGTGCCAGCATTCGCGACAGGGGGAACACTGAAGCTTTCTTT
>-|TRBJ2-5|TRBV20-1|TRBD1
CSARSVGQGRGKETQYF
TGCAGTGCTAGATCCGTGGGACAGGGAAGGGGGAAAGAGACCCAGTACTTC
>-|TRBJ2-3|TRBV9|-
CASSDAYSTDTQYF
TGTGCCAGCAGCGACGCCTACAGCACAGATACGCAGTATTTT
>-|TRBJ1-3|TRBV12-5|-
CASDLEGGYDSGNTIYF
TGTGCTAGTGACCTGGAGGGGGGTTACGACTCTGGAAACACCATATATTTT
>-|TRBJ1-6|TRBV10-3|-
CAISELGSSNSPLHF
TGTGCCATCAGTGAGCTGGGGTCCAGCAATTCACCCCTCCACTTT
>few|TRBJ1-2|TRBV2|TRBD1
CASSARQGAGGYTF
TGTGCCAGCAGTGCGCGACAGGGGGCGGGAGGCTACACCTTC
>-|TRBJ1-2|TRBV6-2/TRBV6-3|-
CASSYAGGGAYTF
TGTGCCAGCAGTTACGCCGGGGGGGGTGCCTACACCTTC
>-|TRBJ1-1|TRBV5-1|TRBD1
CASSPPGQGVLNTEAFF
TGCGCCAGCAGCCCACCGGGACAGGGGGTACTGAACACTGAAGCTTTCTTT
>-|TRBJ2-2|TRBV11-2|TRBD1
CASSNHRQGDTGELFF
TGTGCCAGCAGCAACCATAGACAGGGGGACACCGGGGAGCTGTTTTTT
>-|TRBJ2-2|TRBV12-3/TRBV12-4|-
CATLGSPNGELFF
TGTGCCACCCTAGGTAGCCCCAACGGGGAGCTGTTTTTT
>-|TRBJ2-2|TRBV6-1|-
CASSPAINANTGELFF
TGTGCCAGCAGCCCCGCTATAAACGCGAACACCGGGGAGCTGTTTTTT
>few|TRBJ2-7|TRBV7-6|TRBD1
CASSLARQGAGEQYF
TGTGCCAGCAGCTTAGCTAGGCAGGGGGCGGGCGAGCAGTACTTC
>-|TRBJ2-5|TRBV2|-
CASSAQGPSQETQYF
TGTGCCAGCAGCGCGCAGGGACCTTCCCAAGAGACCCAGTACTTC
>-|TRBJ2-2|TRBV19|TRBD2
CASDPGGGLNANTGELFF
TGTGCCAGTGACCCGGGGGGAGGGCTGAACGCGAACACCGGGGAGCTGTTTTTT
>-|TRBJ1-1|TRBV21-1|-
CASSKKRDSETEAFF
TGTGCCAGCAGCAAAAAGCGGGACAGCGAAACTGAAGCTTTCTTT
>-|TRBJ1-2|TRBV5-1|-
CASSLGQNYGYTF
TGCGCCAGCAGCTTGGGGCAGAACTATGGCTACACCTTC
>-|TRBJ2-3|TRBV5-1|-
CASSLGGARTDTQYF
TGCGCCAGCAGCTTGGGAGGGGCCCGCACAGATACGCAGTATTTT
>-|TRBJ2-3|TRBV20-1|-
CSARDLADGGTQYF
TGCAGTGCTAGAGATCTTGCCGACGGCGGTACGCAGTATTTT
>-|TRBJ1-3|TRBV30|-
CAWSAGAFSGNTIYF
TGTGCCTGGAGTGCAGGGGCTTTCTCTGGAAACACCATATATTTT
>-|TRBJ1-1|TRBV6-9|-
CASSHPDPKGGHAEAFF
TGTGCCAGCAGCCATCCGGACCCAAAAGGGGGACATGCTGAAGCTTTCTTT
>-|TRBJ1-1|TRBV19|TRBD1
CASSSGTGQGGNTEAFF
TGTGCCAGTAGTTCCGGGACAGGGCAAGGTGGGAACACTGAAGCTTTCTTT
>-|TRBJ2-7|TRBV6-1|-
CASRDGTRIYEQYF
TGTGCCAGCAGGGACGGGACACGAATTTACGAGCAGTACTTC
>once|TRBJ2-7|TRBV20-1|TRBD1
CSARVGTGSVYEQYF
TGCAGTGCTAGAGTGGGGACAGGGTCGGTGTACGAGCAGTACTTC